This TCR beta chain was sequenced in a study of CD8+CD57+ T cells in acquired aplastic anemia. Study conclusions and caveats: About 27 CD8+ CDR3 sequences were shared between patients and controls.

This clonotype has a count of ten or more. The antigen is undetermined. Investigators profiled TCR beta VDJ and CDR3 from genomic DNA template. Each CDR3 protein gets one entry after TCRdb re-called the reads with MiXCR. The top ten hold 4% of the sample, which has 400,000 to 500,000 distinct CDR3 sequences, about 70% seen once. The TCR sequence derives from a human donor in good health, serving as a control. The sample taken for sequencing was sorted CD4+, CD8+, or CD8+CD57+ T cells (not recorded which) from PBMCs.

CDR3 DNA: TGTGCCAGCAGTTACTCGAGCAGGGGATCCCCTAACTATGGCTACACCTTC. Translating gives CASSYSSRGSPNYGYTF. The chain employs TRBV6-6 and TRBJ1-2; possible D gene TRBD1, 6 bases. This CDR3 has 17 amino acids. CDR1 is MNHNY, CDR2 SVGAGI, per germline (reference sequence). The ends were cut back, 0 bases at V and 0 bases at J, with 14 bases in the middle.